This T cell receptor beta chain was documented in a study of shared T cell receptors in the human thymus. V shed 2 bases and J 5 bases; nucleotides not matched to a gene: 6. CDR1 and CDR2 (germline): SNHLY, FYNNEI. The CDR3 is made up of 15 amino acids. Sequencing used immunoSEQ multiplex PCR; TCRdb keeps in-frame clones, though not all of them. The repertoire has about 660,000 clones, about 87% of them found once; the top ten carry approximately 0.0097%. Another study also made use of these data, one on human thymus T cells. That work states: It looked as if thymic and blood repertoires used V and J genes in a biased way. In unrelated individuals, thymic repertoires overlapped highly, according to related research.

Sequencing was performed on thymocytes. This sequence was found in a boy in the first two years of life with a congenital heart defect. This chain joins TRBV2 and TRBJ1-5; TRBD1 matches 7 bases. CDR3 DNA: TGTGCCAGCAGTGAATTACAGGGGTTAGATCAGCCCCAGCATTTT. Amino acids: CASSELQGLDQPQHF.